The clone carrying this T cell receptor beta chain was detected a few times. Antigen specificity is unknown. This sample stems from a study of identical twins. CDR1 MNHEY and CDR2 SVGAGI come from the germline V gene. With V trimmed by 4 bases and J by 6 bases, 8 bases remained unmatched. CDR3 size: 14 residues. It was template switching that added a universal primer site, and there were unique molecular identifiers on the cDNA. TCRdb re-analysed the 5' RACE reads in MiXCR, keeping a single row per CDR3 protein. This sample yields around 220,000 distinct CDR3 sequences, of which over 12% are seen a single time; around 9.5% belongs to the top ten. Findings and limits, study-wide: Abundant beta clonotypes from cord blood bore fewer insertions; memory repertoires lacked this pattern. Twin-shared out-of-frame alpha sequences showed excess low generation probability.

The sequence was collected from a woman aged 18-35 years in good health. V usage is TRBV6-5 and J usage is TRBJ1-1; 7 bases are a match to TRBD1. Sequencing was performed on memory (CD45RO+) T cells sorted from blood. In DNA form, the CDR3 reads TGTGCCAGCAGTTCCGGACAGGTACGGCCTGAAGCTTTCTTT. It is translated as CASSSGQVRPEAFF.